A selection of T cell receptor beta chains follows, all from one sample in a study of regulatory dendritic cells for organ transplantation. This table comes from immunoSEQ multiplex PCR, and its TCRdb copy is limited to in-frame clones, with some not included. The table lists approximately 4,000 clones, about 76% of them singletons, with approximately 25% in the top ten. For these receptors, no antigen is known. Source material: memory CD8+ T cells from blood cultured with dendritic cells. These receptors were collected from a human donor in good health. Both conserved end residues are part of each CDR3. Each record gives: J gene, D gene, clone size, V gene, CDR3 DNA, CDR3 protein. D genes are given only for firm matches. Size is stated for part of the rows, as once, few or many counts, or as a class when the clone is expanded.

>TRBJ1-2|-|-|TRBV7-9
TGTGCCAGCAGCTTAGCGATGATCTATGGCTACACCTTC
CASSLAMIYGYTF
>TRBJ1-1|-|-|TRBV7-9
TGTGCCAGCAGCTTGGGGGTAAGGGAAGCTTTCTTT
CASSLGVREAFF
>TRBJ1-2|-|-|TRBV30
TGTGCCTGGAGTCGTGGAGGCTACACCTTC
CAWSRGGYTF
>TRBJ2-7|-|-|TRBV21-1
TGTGCCAGCAGCATGGGGACCGTGGTTCTCGAGCAGTACTTC
CASSMGTVVLEQYF
>TRBJ1-2|-|few|TRBV5-6
TGTGCCAGCAGCTCCCCTATGGGCTATGGCTACACCTTC
CASSSPMGYGYTF
>TRBJ2-3|-|-|TRBV28
TGTGCCAGCAGTTTTACAGATACGCAGTATTTT
CASSFTDTQYF
>TRBJ1-4|-|once|TRBV4-1
TGCGCCAGCAGCTCCACCGTCTCAGGGTTGGATGAAAAACTGTTTTTT
CASSSTVSGLDEKLFF
>TRBJ1-1|-|few|TRBV9
TGTGCCAGCAGCGGGCCTATGATGAACACTGAAGCTTTCTTT
CASSGPMMNTEAFF
>TRBJ1-2|-|-|TRBV2
TGTGCCAGCAGCCGCAGGGAAAAGGATTGGAGCGGCTACACCTTC
CASSRREKDWSGYTF
>TRBJ1-5|TRBD1|few|TRBV5-5
TGTGCCAGCAGCTCCGCTCAACAGGGGTATGGACGGAATCAGCCCCAGCATTTT
CASSSAQQGYGRNQPQHF
>TRBJ2-3|TRBD2|-|TRBV4-3
TGCGCCAGCAGCCAAGATACTAGCGGGAGTTTCAATACGCAGTATTTT
CASSQDTSGSFNTQYF
>TRBJ1-4|TRBD1|large|TRBV15
TGTGCCACCAGCGACACAGGGGCCTCTAATGAAAAACTGTTTTTT
CATSDTGASNEKLFF
>TRBJ2-6|-|-|TRBV6-5
TGTGCCAGCAGTTCCGAGGCCGCCTCTGGGGCCAACGTCCTGACTTTC
CASSSEAASGANVLTF
>TRBJ2-5|TRBD2|-|TRBV7-2
TGTGCCAGCAGCTTAACGGGAGGTTTTAAAGAGACCCAGTACTTC
CASSLTGGFKETQYF
>TRBJ1-2|-|-|TRBV5-5
TGTGCCAGCAGCCTAGGTTTGATACAGGATGTCGGAAGACCTAACTATGGCTACACCTTC
CASSLGLIQDVGRPNYGYTF
>TRBJ2-7|-|-|TRBV27
TGTGCCAGCATACGTAGAGCTAGATACTCCTACGAGCAGTACTTC
CASIRRARYSYEQYF
>TRBJ2-7|-|-|TRBV4-1
TGTGCCAGCAGCCAAGTTGGAACAGGGCCCTACGAGCAGTACTTC
CASSQVGTGPYEQYF
>TRBJ2-1|TRBD1|few|TRBV19
TGTGCCAGTAGTATGGGAACAGGGGATGCCTACAATGAGCAGTTCTTC
CASSMGTGDAYNEQFF
>TRBJ2-2|TRBD1|-|TRBV15
TGTGCCACCAGCAGAGTGACAGGGGGCATCACCGGGGAGCTGTTTTTT
CATSRVTGGITGELFF
>TRBJ2-2|TRBD2|few|TRBV6-4
TGTGCCAGCAGTGACTCAGGGACTAGCAACACCGGGGAGCTGTTTTTT
CASSDSGTSNTGELFF
>TRBJ2-1|TRBD1|-|TRBV6-5
TGTGCCAGCAGTCTTTCAGGGGGAACCTACAATGAGCAGTTCTTC
CASSLSGGTYNEQFF
>TRBJ2-1|-|few|TRBV9
TGTGCCAGCAGCTCGGGACGGACCTACAATGAGCAGTTCTTC
CASSSGRTYNEQFF
>TRBJ1-1|TRBD1|-|TRBV7-9
TGTGCCAGCAGGTCGACAGGGGCGACCTCTGAAGCTTTCTTT
CASRSTGATSEAFF
>TRBJ1-3|-|-|TRBV25-1
TGTGCCAGCACGCCAGGCGACGCCATATATTTT
CASTPGDAIYF
>TRBJ2-2|TRBD1|-|TRBV2
TGTGCCAGCAGGGACAGGGGCGCTCCAAGGGAGCTGTTTTTT
CASRDRGAPRELFF
>TRBJ1-1|-|-|TRBV6-5
TGTGCCAGCAGTTACTCGGTGCTCACTGAAGCTTTCTTT
CASSYSVLTEAFF
>TRBJ2-1|TRBD2|-|TRBV4-3
TGCGCCAGCAGCCAGAGACTAGCGGGGTACAATGAGCAGTTCTTC
CASSQRLAGYNEQFF
>TRBJ2-7|-|-|TRBV6-1
TGTGCCAGCAGTGGCCGGGGCGCCAGCTACGAGCAGTACTTC
CASSGRGASYEQYF
>TRBJ2-7|-|-|TRBV27
TGTGCCAGCAGTTTATCTCAGGGGCCCGCAGGCTACGAGCAGTACTTC
CASSLSQGPAGYEQYF
>TRBJ2-5|TRBD1|-|TRBV9
TGTGCCAGCAGCGCTGGGACAGCACAACAAGAGACCCAGTACTTC
CASSAGTAQQETQYF
>TRBJ2-1|-|-|TRBV27
TGTGCCAGCAGTTGGGACGGACCCCCCTACAATGAGCAGTTCTTC
CASSWDGPPYNEQFF
>TRBJ1-1|-|-|TRBV4-1
TGCGCCAGCAGCCACCTGAATCGCGGGGCCCCTGAAGCTTTCTTT
CASSHLNRGAPEAFF
>TRBJ2-7|-|-|TRBV5-4
TGTGCCAGCAGGTTGGGAGGGGGACCCTCCGAGCAGTACTTC
CASRLGGGPSEQYF
>TRBJ2-3|-|-|TRBV11-2
TGTGCCAGCAGCTTACTCGGGCGGGGCACAGATACGCAGTATTTT
CASSLLGRGTDTQYF
>TRBJ1-1|-|-|TRBV27
TGTGCCAGCAGTCCTTCCCGGACAGCTGAAGCTTTCTTT
CASSPSRTAEAFF
>TRBJ2-5|TRBD2|-|TRBV4-3
TGCGCCAGCAGCCAAGTTGCTAGCGGGAGTGAGACCCAGTACTTC
CASSQVASGSETQYF
>TRBJ2-7|TRBD1|-|TRBV7-2
TGTGCCAGCAGCTACGACGCAGGGGGCTACGAGCAGTACTTC
CASSYDAGGYEQYF
>TRBJ2-1|-|-|TRBV10-3
TGTGCCATCAGCGCAGGGGTTTACAATGAGCAGTTCTTC
CAISAGVYNEQFF
>TRBJ2-5|TRBD2|-|TRBV6-6
TGTGCCAGCAGTTGGTCTTCGCGGGAGGGCCGAGAGACCCAGTACTTC
CASSWSSREGRETQYF
>TRBJ2-3|-|-|TRBV7-9
TGTGCCAGCAGCCCAAGGATTAAAGATACGCAGTATTTT
CASSPRIKDTQYF
>TRBJ2-7|TRBD1|few|TRBV18
TGTGCCAGCTCACCAGAAGACAGGGGGCACGAGCAGTACTTC
CASSPEDRGHEQYF
>TRBJ2-5|TRBD1|-|TRBV15
TGTGCCACCAGCAGAGGCTTGGACAGGAAAGAGACCCAGTACTTC
CATSRGLDRKETQYF
>TRBJ1-3|-|once|TRBV4-1
TGCGCCAGCAACCCAACAGCCTCTGGAAACACCATATATTTT
CASNPTASGNTIYF
>TRBJ2-5|-|-|TRBV28
TGTGCCAGCAGGGCCGGCAGTTCCGGGGAGACCCAGTACTTC
CASRAGSSGETQYF
>TRBJ1-2|TRBD1|few|TRBV11-2
TGTGCCAGCAGACTGGGACAGGGTGCCTATGGCTACACCTTC
CASRLGQGAYGYTF
>TRBJ1-2|TRBD1|-|TRBV11-2
TGTGCCAGCAGCTTAGCAGCAGCCGGGACAGCGGGCTACACCTTC
CASSLAAAGTAGYTF
>TRBJ2-1|-|-|TRBV27
TGTGCCAGCGGACTCAGAAGGATAGCCTACAATGAGCAGTTCTTC
CASGLRRIAYNEQFF
>TRBJ1-2|TRBD1|few|TRBV9
TGTGCCAGCAGCGTAGAAGGGGGCGACTATGGCTACACCTTC
CASSVEGGDYGYTF
>TRBJ2-7|-|once|TRBV28
TGTGCCAGCAGTGCGACAGATAGAAACTACGAGCAGTACTTC
CASSATDRNYEQYF
>TRBJ2-5|-|-|TRBV7-9
TGTGCCAGCAGCTCAAGAGAGACCCAGTACTTC
CASSSRETQYF
>TRBJ1-1|-|medium-sized|TRBV28
TGTGCCAGCAGCTCTGGACAGAAGAACACTGAAGCTTTCTTT
CASSSGQKNTEAFF
>TRBJ1-5|TRBD1|once|TRBV30
TGTGCCTGGAAAGGACAGGGCGAGACTCAGCCCCAGCATTTT
CAWKGQGETQPQHF
>TRBJ2-7|-|-|TRBV30
TGTGCCTGGTCCGTCGGTCCCACCGAGCAGTACTTC
CAWSVGPTEQYF
>TRBJ2-1|-|-|TRBV27
TGTGCCAGCAGCAGCGACAGCTACTCCTACAATGAGCAGTTCTTC
CASSSDSYSYNEQFF
>TRBJ2-7|-|-|TRBV5-1
TGCGCCAGCACGCAGGAGGAACTCTCCTACGAGCAGTACTTC
CASTQEELSYEQYF
>TRBJ2-7|TRBD2|medium-sized|TRBV7-9
TGTGCCAGCAGCGCCGATGGCGGGAGCGCCCGTTACGAGCAGTACTTC
CASSADGGSARYEQYF